A selection of T cell receptor beta chains follows, all from one sample in a study of T cells after yellow fever vaccination. TCRdb processed the 5' RACE reads anew with MiXCR; each CDR3 protein has one entry. The sample contains under 150,000 distinct CDR3 sequences, over 7% of which appear only once. This sample comprised CD4+ T cells sorted from PBMCs, obtained 5 days after the yellow fever booster vaccination. These receptor sequences come from a man aged 25-45 years who received the YFV17D yellow fever vaccine. The CDR3 runs from the conserved cysteine through the conserved F or W. D genes are given only for firm matches. Rows give clone size only sometimes, using once, few, many, or a class for an expanded clone.

V gene	D gene	J gene	clone size	CDR3 DNA	CDR3 protein
TRBV28	NA	TRBJ1-3	many	TGTGCCAGCAGTTTTCTCCTCAGGAATACTGGAAACACCATATATTTT	CASSFLLRNTGNTIYF
TRBV19	NA	TRBJ2-3	NA	TGTGCCAGTAGCGGTACTAGCACAGATACGCAGTATTTT	CASSGTSTDTQYF
TRBV5-4	NA	TRBJ2-4	NA	TGTGCCAGCAGCTTGGTGGCGGGTGGAGCCAAAAACATTCAGTACTTC	CASSLVAGGAKNIQYF
TRBV6-5	NA	TRBJ1-1	many	TGTGCCAGCGAAACATCCGGGACGGTGAACACTGAAGCTTTCTTT	CASETSGTVNTEAFF
TRBV5-1	TRBD2	TRBJ2-1	many	TGCGCCAGCAGCAGAACCGGGACTAGCGGGGGGAATGAGCAGTTCTTC	CASSRTGTSGGNEQFF
TRBV2	NA	TRBJ2-5	many	TGTGCCAGCGGACCGGAGACCCAGTACTTC	CASGPETQYF
TRBV28	NA	TRBJ2-1	many	TGTGCCAGCAGTGGACACCGAGTCGAGCAGTTCTTC	CASSGHRVEQFF
TRBV10-3	TRBD1	TRBJ2-3	many	TGTGCCACCCGACAGGGAAGCACAGATACGCAGTATTTT	CATRQGSTDTQYF
TRBV3-1	TRBD2	TRBJ2-6	many	TGTGCCAGCAGCCTTTCTAGCGGGAGCCCTGGGGCCAACGTCCTGACTTTC	CASSLSSGSPGANVLTF
TRBV20-1	TRBD2	TRBJ2-2	many	TGCAGTGCTAGAGATGGGCACATAGCGGGAGGGGAGCTGTTTTTT	CSARDGHIAGGELFF
TRBV7-9	NA	TRBJ2-1	many	TGTGCCAGCAGCTTATACGGGAGACATTCCAATGAGCAGTTCTTC	CASSLYGRHSNEQFF
TRBV28	NA	TRBJ2-1	many	TGTGCCAGCAGCCTGCTGGGAGAGGGCTGGGGAAATGAGCAGTTCTTC	CASSLLGEGWGNEQFF
TRBV12-3/TRBV12-4	NA	TRBJ1-1	many	TGTGCCAGCAGTGGAAACACTGAAGCTTTCTTT	CASSGNTEAFF
TRBV28	NA	TRBJ2-7	many	TGTGCCAGCAGACCACCATTAGGAGATCGCTCCTACGAGCAGTACTTC	CASRPPLGDRSYEQYF
TRBV18	TRBD2	TRBJ2-7	many	TGTGCCAGCTCCCAAAGCGGGGGAAACGAGCAGTACTTC	CASSQSGGNEQYF
TRBV7-6	NA	TRBJ2-3	many	TGTGCCAGCAGCCCCAGCCCGGGGACTTATACGCAGTATTTT	CASSPSPGTYTQYF